This T cell receptor (beta chain) was sequenced for a study of lymphopenia after photon versus proton radiotherapy. The repertoire was sequenced with immunoSEQ multiplex PCR; TCRdb's copy has only in-frame clones and lacks some. This sample has about 50,000 clones, with under 95% found just once. The trim removed 2 bases at V and 4 bases at J, leaving 10 bases unmatched. The CDR3 consists of 16 residues. The V gene's germline CDR1 is MNHEY and CDR2 SMNVEV (reference sequence). This sequence joins TRBV27 and TRBJ1-1, with 7 bases lining up with TRBD1. Sequencing was performed on peripheral blood, taken from a patient treated with photon-based radiotherapy. The sequence derives from a woman between 35 and 50 years old with cholangiocarcinoma. The CDR3 DNA reads as TGTGCCAGCAGTTTAGCCTCAGGGGGTGGGGGCACTGAAGCTTTCTTT. It codes for CASSLASGGGGTEAFF.